This T cell receptor beta chain stems from a study of identical twins. Findings and limits, study-wide: Cross-sectional statistical analysis, not tracking of the same donors, underpinned the conclusions. Twins' excess sharing was less marked for out-of-frame beta sequences.

A universal primer site came from template switching; cDNA carried unique molecular identifiers. TCRdb called the 5' RACE reads again in MiXCR, with one record for every CDR3 protein. The sample has under 250,000 distinct CDR3 sequences, around 6.8% seen once. In its sample, this clonotype was seen many times. Its antigen remains unidentified. Trimming stripped 0 bases from V and 1 base from J, with 14 bases between. This CDR3 is built from 17 residues. The germline CDR1 and CDR2 sequences are SEHNR and FQNEAQ (reference sequence). A further study also used this sample, focusing on yellow fever vaccine responses in identical twins.

Sequences were obtained from memory (CD45RO+) T cells sorted from blood. V usage is TRBV7-9 and J usage is TRBJ2-3, with a possible D match to TRBD1 (7 bases). This receptor was obtained from a woman between 18 and 29 years old in good health. The CDR3 spells CASSLARGDGRTDTQYF. DNA for the CDR3: TGTGCCAGCAGCTTAGCCAGGGGGGACGGACGCACAGATACGCAGTATTTT.